These T cell receptor beta chains were read from a single sample in a study of cytomegalovirus exposure and HLA in healthy donors. The protocol was immunoSEQ multiplex PCR, while the TCRdb copy is restricted to in-frame clones and leaves out a portion. The sample comprises 100,000 or so clones, about 81% of which are singletons, and about 2% rests with the top ten. The sample was PBMCs. These receptors were obtained from a man aged 18 to 30 in good health and CMV-seronegative. Both conserved end residues are part of each CDR3. D genes are given only for firm matches. Not every row has a clone size; where given, it reads once, few, many or a size class.

clone_size	v_call	j_call	d_call	cdr3_nt	cdr3_aa
.	TRBV27	TRBJ2-1	TRBD1	TGTGCCAGCAGTTTCGTGGGACAGGGCTTCAATGAGCAGTTCTTC	CASSFVGQGFNEQFF
.	TRBV30	TRBJ1-1	.	TGTGCCTGGGGAAGGGCCCATCGGGGTGAAGCTTTCTTT	CAWGRAHRGEAFF
.	TRBV5-1	TRBJ2-7	.	TGCGCCAGCAGCTTGGAACGGGTCAGTTACGAGCAGTACTTC	CASSLERVSYEQYF
.	TRBV7-6	TRBJ2-4	TRBD2	TGTGCCAGCAGCCCCCGGACTAGCGGGAGTAACATTCAGTACTTC	CASSPRTSGSNIQYF
.	TRBV12-5	TRBJ2-3	.	TGTGCTAGTGGCCCCCTCTTTAGCGGCCCTACGGGAGATACGCAGTATTTT	CASGPLFSGPTGDTQYF
.	TRBV29-1	TRBJ1-1	.	TGCAGCGTTGAGGTAGGGGAAATGAACACTGAAGCTTTCTTT	CSVEVGEMNTEAFF
.	TRBV7-8	TRBJ1-1	TRBD1	TGTGCCAGCAGCATCGACCCGGGACAGGGGAAATGGGCTTTCTTT	CASSIDPGQGKWAFF
.	TRBV6-6	TRBJ1-5	TRBD1	TGTGCCAGCAGGATCGGACAGGCGGGGCAGCCCCAGCATTTT	CASRIGQAGQPQHF
.	TRBV28	TRBJ1-2	.	TGTGCCAGCAGTCTCCCGACAGGTGGCTACACCTTC	CASSLPTGGYTF
.	TRBV2	TRBJ2-1	TRBD2	TGTGCCAGCAGGCTTAGCGGGAGTGGGCGTGAGCAGTTCTTC	CASRLSGSGREQFF
.	TRBV5-1	TRBJ1-6	.	TGCGCCAGCAGCCCTGACAGGAATAATTCACCCCTCCACTTT	CASSPDRNNSPLHF
.	TRBV5-1	TRBJ2-5	TRBD2	TGCGCCAGCAGCCCCGGGACTAGCGGGATTTCGGAGACCCAGTACTTC	CASSPGTSGISETQYF
.	TRBV27	TRBJ1-4	TRBD1	TGTGCCAGTGCACGGGACAGGGGGTCATTTGAAAAACTGTTTTTT	CASARDRGSFEKLFF
.	TRBV19	TRBJ2-7	.	TGTGCCAGTAGTAATGCAGGTTCGTCCTACGAGCAGTACTTC	CASSNAGSSYEQYF
.	TRBV21-1	TRBJ2-5	.	TGTGCCAGCGGTCCGGGACAGGGGGCTGTAGAGACCCAGTACTTC	CASGPGQGAVETQYF
.	TRBV7-9	TRBJ2-5	TRBD2	TGTGCCAGCAGCAGACTAGCGGGAGGGGAGACCCAGTACTTC	CASSRLAGGETQYF
.	TRBV7-2	TRBJ2-2	TRBD2	TGTGCCAGCGCCGGGACTAGCGGCACCGGGGAGCTGTTTTTT	CASAGTSGTGELFF
.	TRBV28	TRBJ1-1	TRBD1	TGTGCCAGCAGTTCGACAGGGACCAAGAACACTGAAGCTTTCTTT	CASSSTGTKNTEAFF
.	TRBV7-8	TRBJ2-5	.	TGTGCCAGCAGCTTAGCCCGTAACGGGGCCCAGTACTTC	CASSLARNGAQYF
.	TRBV6-5	TRBJ2-1	.	TGTGCCAGCAGTTCACTAACTAGCAACAATGAGCAGTTCTTC	CASSSLTSNNEQFF
once	TRBV6-1	TRBJ2-6	.	TGTGCCGTAACAGGACCTGGGGCCAACGTCCTGACTTTC	CAVTGPGANVLTF